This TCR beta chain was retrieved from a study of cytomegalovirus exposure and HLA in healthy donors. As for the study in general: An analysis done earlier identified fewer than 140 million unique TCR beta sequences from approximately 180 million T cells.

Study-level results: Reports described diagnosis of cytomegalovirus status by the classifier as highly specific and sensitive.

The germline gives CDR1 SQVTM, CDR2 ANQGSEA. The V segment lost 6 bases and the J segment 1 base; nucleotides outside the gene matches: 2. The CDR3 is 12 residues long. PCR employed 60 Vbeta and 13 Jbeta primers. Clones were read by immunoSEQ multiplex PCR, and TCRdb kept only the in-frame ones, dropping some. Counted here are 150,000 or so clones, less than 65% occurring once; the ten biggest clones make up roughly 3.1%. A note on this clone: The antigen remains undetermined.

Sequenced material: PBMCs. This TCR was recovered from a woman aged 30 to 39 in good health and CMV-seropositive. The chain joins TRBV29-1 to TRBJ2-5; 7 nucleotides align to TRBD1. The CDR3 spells CSVDRIQETQYF. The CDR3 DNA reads TGCAGCGTGGACAGGATCCAAGAGACCCAGTACTTC. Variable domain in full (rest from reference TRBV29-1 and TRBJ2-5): SAVISQKPSRDICQRGTSLTIQCQVDSQVTMMFWYRQQPGQSLTLIATANQGSEATYESGFVIDKFPISRPNLTFSTLTVSNMSPEDSSIYLCSVDRIQETQYFGPGTRLLVL.